The clone carrying this T cell receptor beta chain was observed once. CDR1 is SGHRS, CDR2 YFSETQ, per germline. V was cut by 4 bases and J by 8 bases, with 16 bases left in between. The CDR3 contains 14 residues. Clones were sequenced by immunoSEQ multiplex PCR, and TCRdb holds only the in-frame ones, with some missing. The table has about 110,000 clones, roughly 87% seen once. These data belong to a study of blood T cell repertoires in COVID-19. Study-wide context: Material from acute and convalescent COVID-19 was sourced from the United States, Italy and Spain.

The source material was peripheral blood. The chain is built from TRBV5-1 and TRBJ2-1; the D is unclear. This TCR was recovered from a human donor in a cohort sampled during active COVID-19. The CDR3 loop reads CASSPEPTGDEQFF. In DNA, the CDR3 is TGCGCCAGCAGCCCCGAGCCGACTGGCGATGAGCAGTTCTTC.